This T cell receptor beta chain emerged from a study of CD8 T cells in ankylosing spondylitis. Study-level results: Clones linked to disease, bearing a CD8+ phenotype, were relatively rare in peripheral blood. A number of the motif variants had already been described in reactive arthritis synovial fluid and blood.

This clonotype was counted ten times or more. Its antigen is currently unknown. TCRdb reprocessed the 5' RACE reads with MiXCR, giving one entry per CDR3 protein. The sample consists of about 240,000 distinct CDR3 sequences, 8.2% of them appearing once. This CDR3 region has 15 residues. The germline CDR1 and CDR2 sequences are DFQATT and SNEGSKA (reference sequence). V lost 0 bases and J 2 bases, leaving 12 bases between the germline ends. Sequenced input: blood, either unsorted or a sorted T cell fraction (not recorded which). The V gene is TRBV20-1, the J gene TRBJ2-3; D not resolved. This receptor was taken from a female donor with ankylosing spondylitis or in good health (not recorded which). The CDR3 is CSARDRRNNTDTQYF. The DNA of the CDR3 is TGCAGTGCTAGAGATCGGCGTAATAACACAGATACGCAGTATTTT.